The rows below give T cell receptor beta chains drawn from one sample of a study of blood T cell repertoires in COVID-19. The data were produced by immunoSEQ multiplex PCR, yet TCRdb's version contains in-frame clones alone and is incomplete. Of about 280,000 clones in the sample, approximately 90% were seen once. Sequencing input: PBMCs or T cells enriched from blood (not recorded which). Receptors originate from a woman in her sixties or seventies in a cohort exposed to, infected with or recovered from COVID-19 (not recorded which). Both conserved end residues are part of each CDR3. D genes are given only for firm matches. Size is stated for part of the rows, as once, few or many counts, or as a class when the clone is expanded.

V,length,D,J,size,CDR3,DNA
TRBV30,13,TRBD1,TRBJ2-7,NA,CAWEQGKGYEQYF,TGTGCCTGGGAACAGGGGAAAGGTTACGAGCAGTACTTC
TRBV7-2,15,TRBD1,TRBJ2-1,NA,CASSSIPGGTNEQFF,TGTGCCAGCAGCTCAATTCCAGGGGGAACCAATGAGCAGTTCTTC
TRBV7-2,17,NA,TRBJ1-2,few,CASSLGGPGGRGFGYTF,TGTGCCAGCAGCTTAGGGGGTCCAGGCGGACGGGGATTCGGCTACACCTTC
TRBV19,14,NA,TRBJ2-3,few,CASMRHLGADTQYF,TGTGCCAGTATGCGACACCTTGGCGCAGATACGCAGTATTTT
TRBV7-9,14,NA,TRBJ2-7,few,CARPTDNLSYEQYF,TGTGCCAGACCCACAGACAACCTATCCTACGAGCAGTACTTC
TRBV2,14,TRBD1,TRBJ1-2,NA,CASRETGVPWGYTF,TGTGCCAGCAGAGAGACAGGGGTCCCCTGGGGCTACACCTTC
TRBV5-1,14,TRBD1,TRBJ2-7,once,CASSQGDTFYEQYF,TGCGCCAGCAGCCAGGGGGACACCTTCTACGAGCAGTACTTC
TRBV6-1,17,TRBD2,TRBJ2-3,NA,CASSEGVSGGSTDTQYF,TGTGCCAGCAGTGAAGGGGTTAGCGGGGGCAGCACAGATACGCAGTATTTT
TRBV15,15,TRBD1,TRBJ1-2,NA,CATSRDTGDGYGYTF,TGTGCCACCAGCAGGGATACAGGGGATGGCTATGGCTACACCTTC
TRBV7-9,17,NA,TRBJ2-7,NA,CASSLARGAGVSYEQYF,TGTGCCAGCAGCTTAGCGAGAGGAGCGGGTGTCTCCTACGAGCAGTACTTC
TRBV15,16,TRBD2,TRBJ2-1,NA,CATSRDGAGVGNEQFF,TGTGCCACCAGCAGAGACGGCGCGGGAGTAGGTAATGAGCAGTTCTTC
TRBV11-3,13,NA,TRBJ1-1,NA,CASSLQGNTEAFF,TGTGCCAGCAGCTTACAGGGGAACACTGAAGCTTTCTTT
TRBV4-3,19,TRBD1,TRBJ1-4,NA,CASSQELGQGSLAREKLFF,TGCGCCAGCAGCCAAGAACTAGGACAGGGAAGTTTGGCTCGAGAAAAACTGTTTTTT
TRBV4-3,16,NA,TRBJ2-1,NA,CASSQDPRGDPSGQFF,TGCGCCAGCAGCCAAGATCCTAGAGGCGACCCTTCGGGGCAGTTCTTC
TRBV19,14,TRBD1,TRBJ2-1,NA,CASSIRTGDNEQFF,TGTGCCAGTAGTATTCGGACAGGAGACAATGAGCAGTTCTTC
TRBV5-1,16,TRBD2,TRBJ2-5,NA,CASSGTTSRNQETQYF,TGCGCCAGCAGCGGGACGACTAGCAGAAACCAAGAGACCCAGTACTTC
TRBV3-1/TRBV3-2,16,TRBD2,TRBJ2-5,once,CASSRGLAGDGGTQYF,TGTGCCAGCAGCCGGGGACTAGCGGGAGATGGGGGGACCCAGTACTTC
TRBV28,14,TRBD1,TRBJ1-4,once,CASSLGTVNEKLFF,TGTGCCAGCAGTTTAGGGACAGTTAATGAAAAACTGTTTTTT
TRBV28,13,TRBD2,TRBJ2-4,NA,CASRSAGEHIQYF,TGTGCCAGCCGTTCGGCGGGGGAGCACATTCAGTACTTC
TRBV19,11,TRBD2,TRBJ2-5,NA,CASGGGEAQYF,TGTGCCAGTGGCGGGGGGGAGGCCCAGTACTTC
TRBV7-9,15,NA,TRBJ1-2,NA,CASSPHGRFNYGYTF,TGTGCCAGCTCCCCCCATGGGAGGTTTAACTATGGCTACACCTTC
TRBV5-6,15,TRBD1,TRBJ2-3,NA,CASSFRDRDTDTQYF,TGTGCCAGCAGCTTTAGGGACAGGGACACAGATACGCAGTATTTT
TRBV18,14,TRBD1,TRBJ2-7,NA,CASSEGQSSYEQYF,TGTGCCAGCTCAGAGGGACAGAGCTCCTACGAGCAGTACTTC
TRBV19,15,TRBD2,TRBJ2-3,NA,CASKGLAAFPDTQYF,TGTGCCAGTAAAGGCCTAGCGGCTTTTCCAGATACGCAGTATTTT
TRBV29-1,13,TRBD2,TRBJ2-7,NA,CSVKRLAAYEQYF,TGCAGCGTTAAAAGACTAGCGGCCTACGAGCAGTACTTC
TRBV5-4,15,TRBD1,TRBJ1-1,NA,CASSRTGGPNTEAFF,TGTGCCAGCAGTCGGACAGGGGGGCCCAACACTGAAGCTTTCTTT
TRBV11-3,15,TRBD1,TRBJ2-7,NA,CASSFSGTGSYEQYF,TGTGCCAGCAGCTTCTCCGGGACAGGGAGTTACGAGCAGTACTTC
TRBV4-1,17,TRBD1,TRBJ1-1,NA,CASSSQGGGPLDTEAFF,TGCGCCAGCAGCTCCCAGGGGGGAGGTCCTTTGGACACTGAAGCTTTCTTT
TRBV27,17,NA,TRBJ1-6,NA,CASSPRYNTANNSPLHF,TGTGCCAGCAGTCCCCGATACAACACAGCTAATAATTCACCCCTCCACTTT
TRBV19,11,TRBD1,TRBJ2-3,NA,CASSDRATQYF,TGTGCCAGTAGTGACAGGGCTACGCAGTATTTT
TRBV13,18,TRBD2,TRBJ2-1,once,CASSLRGFGGLADNEQFF,TGTGCCAGCAGCTTGAGGGGTTTTGGCGGACTAGCGGACAATGAGCAGTTCTTC
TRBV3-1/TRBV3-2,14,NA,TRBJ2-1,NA,CASSNEAGHLGQFF,TGTGCCAGCAGCAACGAAGCGGGACACCTGGGGCAGTTCTTC
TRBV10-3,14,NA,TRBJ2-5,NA,CAISDPGVEETQYF,TGTGCCATCAGTGATCCAGGGGTGGAAGAGACCCAGTACTTC
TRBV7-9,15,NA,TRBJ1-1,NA,CASSLFRPYGAEAFF,TGTGCCAGCAGCTTATTCCGTCCCTACGGGGCTGAAGCTTTCTTT
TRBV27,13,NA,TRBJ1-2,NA,CASRPQGNYGYTF,TGTGCCAGCAGACCTCAGGGGAACTATGGCTACACCTTC
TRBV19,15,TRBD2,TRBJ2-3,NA,CASSTRASGSDTQYF,TGTGCCAGTAGTACCCGGGCTAGCGGGAGTGATACGCAGTATTTT
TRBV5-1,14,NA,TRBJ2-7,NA,CASSRMTNSYEQYF,TGCGCCAGCAGCCGAATGACAAACTCCTACGAGCAGTACTTC
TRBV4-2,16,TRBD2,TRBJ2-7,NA,CASSQDGTGGPYEQYF,TGTGCCAGCAGCCAAGACGGAACGGGAGGCCCCTACGAGCAGTACTTC
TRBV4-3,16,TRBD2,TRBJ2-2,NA,CASSQTLAGDTGELFF,TGCGCCAGCAGCCAAACACTAGCGGGAGACACCGGGGAGCTGTTTTTT
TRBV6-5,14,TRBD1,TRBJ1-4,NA,CASSFTGVDEKLFF,TGTGCCAGCAGCTTCACAGGGGTAGATGAAAAACTGTTTTTT
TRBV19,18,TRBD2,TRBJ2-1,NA,CASSPPPWTSGRDHEQFF,TGTGCCAGTAGTCCCCCCCCCTGGACTAGCGGGAGGGACCATGAGCAGTTCTTC
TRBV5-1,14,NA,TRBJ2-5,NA,CASSKTSSQETQYF,TGCGCCAGCAGCAAAACTAGCAGCCAAGAGACCCAGTACTTC
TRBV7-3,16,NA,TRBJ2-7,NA,CASSLIPGRERGEQYF,TGTGCCAGCAGCTTAATACCGGGCCGGGAAAGAGGGGAGCAGTACTTC
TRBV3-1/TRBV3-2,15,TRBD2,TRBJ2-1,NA,CASSRTSGLYNEQFF,TGTGCCAGCAGCCGGACTAGCGGGTTGTACAATGAGCAGTTCTTC
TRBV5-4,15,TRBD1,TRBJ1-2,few,CASSSDRGGNYGYTF,TGTGCCAGCAGCTCTGACAGGGGAGGGAACTATGGCTACACCTTC
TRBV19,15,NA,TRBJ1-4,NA,CASSIRDATNEKLFF,TGTGCCAGTAGTATCAGGGATGCGACTAATGAAAAACTGTTTTTT
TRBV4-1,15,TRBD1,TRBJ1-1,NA,CASSPPGTGGTEAFF,TGCGCCAGCAGCCCGCCCGGGACAGGGGGGACTGAAGCTTTCTTT
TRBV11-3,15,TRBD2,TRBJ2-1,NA,CASSFGTSEADEQFF,TGTGCCAGCAGCTTCGGGACTAGTGAAGCGGATGAGCAGTTCTTC
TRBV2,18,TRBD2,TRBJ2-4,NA,CASSDILAGGPSKNIQYF,TGTGCCAGCAGTGATATCCTAGCGGGAGGGCCGTCCAAAAACATTCAGTACTTC